These 10 T cell receptor beta chains were all obtained from the same sample, sequenced in a study of shared clonotypes between healthy human individuals. The method was immunoSEQ multiplex PCR; TCRdb's version includes in-frame clones alone and lacks a portion of them. The table has about 580,000 clones, roughly 98% seen once. In the naive CD8 group, cells lacked CD45RO and were positively selected for CCR7, so terminally differentiated effector memory CD45RA+ cells were left out. Sequencing was done on a sample of naive CD8+ T cells sorted from blood. The origin of the receptors is a man aged 25 to 40 in good health.

The gene calls are TRBV11-2 and TRBJ2-1, with a tentative D call TRBD1 (7 bases). The V end lost 3 bases, the J end lost 5 bases, and 17 bases lay between the germline ends. Germline V gene data show CDR1 as SGHAT and CDR2 as FQNNGV. The CDR3 is made up of 16 amino acids. The CDR3 protein is CASSLMTGRKHNEQFF. DNA of the CDR3: TGTGCCAGCAGCTTGATGACAGGGAGGAAGCACAATGAGCAGTTCTTC.

The sample holds one count of this clone. This rearrangement joins TRBV15 to TRBJ2-1, with D perhaps TRBD1 (6 bases). Germline V lookup: CDR1 LNHNV, CDR2 YYDKDF (reference sequence). With 5 bases removed from V and 4 bases from J, the gap between germline ends came to 9 bases. The CDR3 runs 13 residues. The CDR3 DNA follows: TGTGCCACCAGCGGAAGGGGGTACAATGAGCAGTTCTTC. Translated: CATSGRGYNEQFF.

The genes are TRBV9 and TRBJ2-1; the match to TRBD2 covers 13 bases. Trimming took 0 bases from V and 2 from J; bases not matched to a gene: 11. The CDR3 length is 20 residues. CDR1 and CDR2 from the germline V gene are SGDLS and YYNGEE. Here the CDR3 DNA reads TGTGCCAGCAGCGTAGAGACCTCACCGGGACTAGCGGGGACCTACAATGAGCAGTTCTTC. As protein: CASSVETSPGLAGTYNEQFF. Full variable domain (missing parts from reference TRBV9 and TRBJ2-1): DSGVTQTPKHLITATGQRVTLRCSPRSGDLSVYWYQQSLDQGLQFLIQYYNGEERAKGNILERFSAQQFPDLHSELNLSSLELGDSALYFCASSVETSPGLAGTYNEQFFGPGTRLTVL.

The chain has TRBV28 and TRBJ2-7; TRBD1 aligns across 7 bases. Germline V gene data show CDR1 as MDHEN and CDR2 as SYDVKM. CDR3 length equals 17 residues. V shed 3 bases, J shed 3 bases, and the junction held 14 bases outside the gene matches. CDR3 protein: CASSFLAAAGGHYEQYF. Here the CDR3 DNA reads TGTGCCAGCAGTTTTCTGGCCGCGGCAGGGGGTCACTACGAGCAGTACTTC.

The chain joins TRBV4-1 to TRBJ2-7, with TRBD1 as a possible D gene (5 bases). Germline values: CDR1 MGHRA, CDR2 YSYEKL. V lost 1 base, J lost 2 bases, and 9 bases lay in between. This CDR3 contains 14 residues. The CDR3 region is CASSQGQPPYEQYF. The CDR3 DNA reads TGCGCCAGCAGCCAAGGACAGCCGCCCTACGAGCAGTACTTC.

V usage is TRBV27 and J usage is TRBJ2-3, with TRBD2 identical over 8 bases. The CDR3 has 15 residues. V shed 6 bases and J 2 bases; nucleotides not matched to a gene: 7. Germline values: CDR1 MNHEY, CDR2 SMNVEV (reference sequence). CDR3 DNA sequence: TGTGCCAGCAGCCCCCGCGGGAGGCCCACAGATACGCAGTATTTT. It is translated as CASSPRGRPTDTQYF.

V gene TRBV4-2 combines with J gene TRBJ2-3; D remains ambiguous. The CDR3 totals 15 residues. V was pared by 1 base and J by 5 bases, with 13 bases between. CDR1 is LGHNA and CDR2 is YNFKEQ in the germline V gene. For the CDR3, the DNA is TGTGCCAGCAGCCAAGTACTCGGTTTGGGAGATACGCAGTATTTT. Protein sequence: CASSQVLGLGDTQYF.

The chain uses TRBV4-3 and TRBJ1-2; 9 nucleotides align to TRBD1. Germline assignment: CDR1 LGHNA and CDR2 YSLEER. The CDR3 runs to 16 residues. After removal of 1 base from V and 5 bases from J, the junction contained 8 bases not matched to a gene. The CDR3 bases are TGCGCCAGCAGCCAAGGGGACAGGGCTAATCATTATGGCTACACCTTC. It is translated as CASSQGDRANHYGYTF.

V gene TRBV7-9 combines with J gene TRBJ2-1; 10 positions agree with TRBD2. This CDR3 spans 18 amino acids. Per germline, CDR1 SEHNR and CDR2 FQNEAQ (reference sequence). Germline trimming cut 4 bases from V and 8 bases from J; bases unmatched to any gene: 17. CDR3 coding DNA: TGTGCCAGCAGCTATCCGGTCGTACTAGCGGGAATCAAGGATGAGCAGTTCTTC. It encodes CASSYPVVLAGIKDEQFF.

The chain uses TRBV5-1 and TRBJ2-5; 8 positions agree with TRBD1. In germline, CDR1 is SGHRS, CDR2 YFSETQ. Germline trimming cut 1 base from V and 4 bases from J; bases unmatched to any gene: 6. This CDR3 is 15 amino acids long. CDR3 DNA sequence: TGCGCCAGCAGCTTGTGGGGACAGGTGCTAGAGACCCAGTACTTC. It encodes CASSLWGQVLETQYF.